This record concerns one TCR beta chain sequence. The target antigen is unknown. This entry is derived from a study of cytomegalovirus exposure and HLA in healthy donors. Findings of the study overall: For most TCR beta V segments, an earlier analysis put the productive rate at about 90% or about 30% of the time. The investigators catalogued 150 to 200 TCR beta chains as cytomegalovirus-associated.

This CDR3 comprises 16 residues. The V end was cut by 0 bases, the J end by 3 bases, with 11 bases between. In germline, CDR1 is MGHDK, CDR2 SYGVNS. Both 60 Vbeta primers and 13 Jbeta primers went into the PCR. Authors' processing steps: The authors later counted roughly 87 million unique TCR beta chains, roughly 10 million of them shared. Data came from immunoSEQ multiplex PCR; TCRdb stores just in-frame clones and leaves some out. V, J and clone size were drawn from that table, and D and trimming were deduced from the DNA. The sample shows about 200,000 clones, around 86% of them seen only once. The genes are TRBV25-1 and TRBJ1-4; possibly TRBD1 for D (5 bases). The source material was PBMCs. The TCR sequence derives from a man under 40 in good health and CMV-seronegative. Written as DNA, the CDR3 is TGTGCCAGCAGTGAATACCCCGGGGGTGCTAATGAAAAACTGTTTTTT. The encoded protein is CASSEYPGGANEKLFF.